This T cell receptor beta chain comes out of a study of shared clonotypes between healthy human individuals. The V end was cut by 3 bases, the J end by 5 bases, with 16 bases between. The CDR3 covers 15 residues. CDR1 is LNHDA, CDR2 SQIVND, per germline (reference sequence). Deep-level settings were used for running the assay. Each replicate PCR on the sorted subsets used about 220 ng DNA (approximately 33,000 T cell genomes). In the study's own analysis: Filtering differed, since immunoSEQ gave only junction sequences and no quality scores. Clones were sequenced by immunoSEQ multiplex PCR, and TCRdb holds only the in-frame ones, with some missing. The V and J calls and the clone size are those of that table, but D and trimming were determined from the DNA. The table lists about 680,000 clones, approximately 90% of them singletons, with roughly 24% in the top ten. Concerning this clone itself: Its antigen is still unknown.

CD45RO-negative cells were positively selected for CCR7, leaving out terminally differentiated effector memory CD45RA+ cells. Study results and limitations: The low donor count limited represented genetic and exposure-history diversity.

What was sequenced was naive CD8+ T cells sorted from blood. This rearrangement joins TRBV19 to TRBJ2-5, with a tentative D call TRBD2 (6 bases). This clonotype was obtained from a man younger than 40 in good health. The CDR3 protein is CASSIVTSQLETQYF. The DNA for the CDR3 is TGTGCCAGTAGTATTGTAACTAGCCAACTGGAGACCCAGTACTTC.